This TCR beta chain appears in the sequencing data of a study of vaccination effects on CD4 cells after COVID-19. The V end lost 3 bases, the J end lost 11 bases, and 13 bases lay between the germline ends. Germline assignment: CDR1 SNHLY and CDR2 FYNNEI. The CDR3 contains 12 residues. This table comes from immunoSEQ multiplex PCR, and its TCRdb copy is limited to in-frame clones, with some not included. The table shows about 73,000 clones, with about four fifths occurring only once. After expansion with viral peptide pools in the ViraFEST assay, antigen-specific CD4+ T cells were sequenced. When less than 12 days of culture had elapsed, CD4+ T cells were isolated. No vaccinee had earlier SARS-CoV-2 infection, and nucleocapsid antibodies were negative. Cultures had half their medium replaced with IL-2 medium on days 3 and 7. Points on this clone: What it recognizes is unknown.

The J gene is TRBJ1-2, the V gene TRBV2; D not resolved. The sample was CD4+ T cells from PBMCs cultured with HCoV-NL63 spike peptides, taken before COVID-19 vaccination. This receptor was identified in a human donor who received a COVID-19 vaccine. CDR3 nucleotides: TGTGCCAGCAGTGACCCCAACATCGGGTACACCTTC. Its protein is CASSDPNIGYTF.